The 22 T cell receptor beta chains below were found in one sample sequenced in a study of shared clonotypes between healthy human individuals. Repertoires were generated with immunoSEQ multiplex PCR, while TCRdb's copy carries only in-frame clones and drops some. The repertoire includes about 490,000 clones, roughly four fifths of them detected once, and 10% to 15% sits in the top ten. The sample comprised PBMCs. Receptors were obtained from a woman aged 40 to 49 in good health. Some clones in this sample may be carry-over from other donors' samples.

This chain connects TRBV12-2 to TRBJ1-5; the table's D gene call, TRBD1, was not cross checked with the DNA. TRBV12-2 is marked as a pseudogene. The CDR3 is 17 amino acids. The CDR3 DNA follows: TGTGCAAGTCGCCGACATGGGGTCGCCAGGGGTGGCCAGCCCCAGCATTTT. As protein: CASRRHGVARGGQPQHF.

The V gene is TRBV7-3, the J gene TRBJ1-2; TRBD1 matches at 9 bases. Germline-derived CDR1 and CDR2 are SGHTA and FQGTGA. The CDR3 consists of 19 residues. V lost 5 bases, J lost 0 bases, and 16 bases stayed unmatched. CDR3: CASSRTGGGLTPANYGYTF. The CDR3, as DNA: TGTGCCAGCAGCAGAACAGGGGGCGGCTTAACCCCTGCTAACTATGGCTACACCTTC. The whole variable domain, remainder taken from reference TRBV7-3 and TRBJ1-2, is GAGVSQTPSNKVTEKGKYVELRCDPISGHTALYWYRQSLGQGPEFLIYFQGTGAADDSGLPNDRFFAVRPEGSVSTLKIQRTERGDSAVYLCASSRTGGGLTPANYGYTFGSGTRLTVV.

The rearrangement links TRBV4-2 to TRBJ1-5; tentatively, D is TRBD1 (5 bases). This CDR3 spans 16 amino acids. From germline, CDR1 is LGHNA and CDR2 YNFKEQ. Trimming removed 1 base from V and 2 bases from J, with 12 bases in between. CDR3 sequence: CASSQGQGQGNQPQHF. For the CDR3, the DNA is TGTGCCAGCAGCCAAGGGCAGGGTCAAGGCAATCAGCCCCAGCATTTT.

The chain couples TRBV5-5 to TRBJ2-2; 7 bases are shared with TRBD1. CDR3 length: 16 amino acids. The V gene's germline CDR1 is SGHKS and CDR2 YYEKEE (reference sequence). The V segment lost 5 bases and the J segment 0 bases; nucleotides outside the gene matches: 7. CDR3 loop: CASRRGQAPNTGELFF. The CDR3 bases are TGTGCCAGCAGACGCGGACAGGCCCCGAACACCGGGGAGCTGTTTTTT.

The chain couples TRBV28 to TRBJ1-1; possible D gene TRBD1, 6 bases. V gave up 10 bases and J gave up 2 bases, with 14 bases separating them. Per the germline V gene, CDR1 is MDHEN and CDR2 is SYDVKM. The CDR3 spans 13 residues. For the CDR3, the DNA is TGTGCCACCCGACGGGACACCAACACTGAAGCTTTCTTT. Protein: CATRRDTNTEAFF.

The V call is TRBV11-2, the J call TRBJ2-7; perhaps TRBD1 as D (6 bases). The length of the CDR3 is 15 residues. V was trimmed by 5 bases and J by 5 bases, leaving 19 bases between them. Germline V gene lookup returns CDR1 SGHAT and CDR2 FQNNGV. Here the CDR3 reads CASSPVAGVGNEQYF. For the CDR3, the DNA is TGTGCCAGCAGCCCAGTAGCAGGGGTGGGTAACGAGCAGTACTTC.

This chain connects TRBV5-6 to TRBJ2-3; 9 bases line up with TRBD1. Germline V gene lookup returns CDR1 SGHDT and CDR2 YYEEEE. The CDR3 sequence is 15 residues long. J gave up 2 bases and V 4 bases, and 5 bases lay outside the gene matches. The CDR3 sequence: CASSRDRGYTDTQYF. The CDR3 coding sequence is TGTGCCAGCAGCCGTGACAGGGGGTACACAGATACGCAGTATTTT.

Only one count was recorded for this clone. The chain has TRBV19 and TRBJ2-7, with D uncertain. Looked up from germline, CDR1 is LNHDA and CDR2 is SQIVND (reference sequence). V lost 2 bases to trimming and J lost 6 bases, with 8 bases between them. The CDR3 has 12 residues. CDR3 sequence: CASSIIFGEQYF. Written as DNA, the CDR3 is TGTGCCAGTAGTATAATCTTCGGCGAGCAGTACTTC.

The rearrangement uses TRBV28 and TRBJ1-2; a weak D match, TRBD1 (6 bases). The CDR3 is 15 amino acids. V shed 8 bases and J shed 7 bases, with 23 bases lying between them. Per germline, CDR1 MDHEN and CDR2 SYDVKM. The CDR3 nucleotides read TGTGCCAGCCTTGGGGGGGGGCGAATGGCATCTGGCTACACCTTC. Translated, it gives CASLGGGRMASGYTF.

V is TRBV19 and J is TRBJ2-3; the D gene could be TRBD1 or TRBD2 (5 bases each). The V gene's germline CDR1 is LNHDA and CDR2 SQIVND (reference sequence). The CDR3 spans 15 residues. Between the trimmed V and J ends, which lost 3 bases and 6 bases, there was a span of 16 bases. CDR3 sequence: CASSMGSPWGDTQYF. The CDR3 nucleotides are TGTGCCAGTAGTATGGGCAGCCCTTGGGGGGATACGCAGTATTTT.

The chain joins TRBV9 to TRBJ2-1, with 10 bases identical to TRBD2. The CDR3 is 17 amino acids. Germline V gives CDR1 SGDLS, CDR2 YYNGEE. The V segment lost 2 bases and the J segment 8 bases; nucleotides outside the gene matches: 13. The DNA for the CDR3 is TGTGCCAGCAGCGTCGCCCCTAGCGGGAGAGTGGGTTATGAGCAGTTCTTC. It yields the protein CASSVAPSGRVGYEQFF.

The chain has TRBV29-1 and TRBJ1-1; 7 bases fit TRBD1. CDR1 and CDR2 (germline): SQVTM, ANQGSEA. This CDR3 has 14 residues. J lost 0 bases, V lost 6 bases, and 7 bases had no gene match. The CDR3 region is CSVENRGMNTEAFF. For the CDR3, the DNA is TGCAGCGTGGAAAACAGGGGCATGAACACTGAAGCTTTCTTT.

The gene calls are TRBV19 and TRBJ1-4, with D possibly being TRBD1 (6 bases). The CDR3 length is 15 residues. Germline V gives CDR1 LNHDA, CDR2 SQIVND (reference sequence). Between the trimmed V and J ends, which lost 3 bases and 4 bases, there was a span of 12 bases. CDR3: CASSIGRGGNEKLFF. The CDR3 bases are TGTGCCAGTAGTATCGGCAGGGGTGGTAATGAAAAACTGTTTTTT.

V gene TRBV30 combines with J gene TRBJ1-2; tentative D call: TRBD1 (6 bases). CDR1 is GTSNPN, CDR2 SVGIG, per germline (reference sequence). Trimming cost V 4 bases and J 8 bases, with 14 bases left between them. CDR3 length equals 12 residues. Here the CDR3 reads CAWKGVAQGYTF. The CDR3, as DNA: TGTGCCTGGAAGGGGGTCGCCCAAGGCTACACCTTC.

To note about this clone: Other DNA sequences in the same sample also yield this CDR3. CDR3 DNA sequence: TGTGCCAGCAGCCTTGGACAGGGGCCAAAGTGGACCCAGTACTTC. Translating gives CASSLGQGPKWTQYF. The V call is TRBV27, the J call TRBJ2-5; 9 nucleotides align to TRBD1. V shed 6 bases, J shed 7 bases, and the junction held 12 bases outside the gene matches. The CDR3 runs 15 residues. The germline gives CDR1 MNHEY, CDR2 SMNVEV (reference sequence).

V and J are TRBV25-1 and TRBJ2-7; the D call may be TRBD1 or TRBD2 (5 bases each). Trimming removed 5 bases from V and 5 bases from J, with 13 bases in between. The CDR3 consists of 13 residues. The germline CDR1 and CDR2 sequences are MGHDK and SYGVNS. CDR3: CASSYVMGHEQYF. In nucleotides, the CDR3 is TGTGCCAGCAGTTATGTTATGGGACACGAGCAGTACTTC.

This chain links TRBV11-1 with TRBJ2-7; D could derive from TRBD1 or TRBD2 (6 bases each). Trimming took off 4 bases at V and 3 bases at J, with 13 bases between the two ends. There are 14 residues in the CDR3. Looked up from germline, CDR1 is SGHAT and CDR2 is FQDESV (reference sequence). CDR3 amino acids: CASSYSGADYEQYF. Here the CDR3 DNA reads TGTGCCAGCAGCTATTCGGGGGCGGACTACGAGCAGTACTTC.

This clone was observed a handful of times. A far larger clone is one nucleotide away, so this likely arose from a read error. The genes are TRBV2 and TRBJ2-3; 8 bases match TRBD2. Germline CDR1 SNHLY, CDR2 FYNNEI. This CDR3 comprises 18 residues. The CDR3 spells CAGSGPTSGDSSTDTQYF. In nucleotides, the CDR3 is TGTGCCGGCAGTGGCCCTACTAGCGGAGACTCTAGCACAGATACGCAGTATTTT.

The chain employs TRBV18 and TRBJ1-3, with D maybe TRBD1 (5 bases). Germline values: CDR1 KGHSH, CDR2 LQKENI. Trimming removed 3 bases from V and 0 bases from J, with 9 bases in between. This CDR3 comprises 15 residues. The CDR3 coding sequence is TGTGCCAGCTCACCGACGACAGTCTCTGGAAACACCATATATTTT. Amino acids: CASSPTTVSGNTIYF.

DNA of the CDR3: TGTGCCAGTACCCGGGGCCTAGGGCAGGGGTACTCACCCCTCCACTTT. It translates to CASTRGLGQGYSPLHF. The gene calls are TRBV19 and TRBJ1-6; D is perhaps TRBD1 (6 bases). V was shortened by 7 bases and J by 10 bases, with 23 bases between the two germline ends. CDR3 size: 16 residues. Per the germline V gene, CDR1 is LNHDA and CDR2 is SQIVND (reference sequence).

This clone has a count of ten or more. In the same sample, other DNA sequences code for this CDR3. The rearrangement uses TRBV28 and TRBJ1-2; possible D gene TRBD1, 5 bases. Germline CDR1 and CDR2: MDHEN and SYDVKM. V gave up 7 bases and J gave up 0 bases, with 18 bases separating them. The CDR3 loop spans 16 amino acids. DNA of the CDR3: TGTGCCAGCAAGGATCGATCAGGGCTAGCTAACTATGGCTACACCTTC. It specifies CASKDRSGLANYGYTF.

The genes are TRBV9 and TRBJ2-1; 8 positions match TRBD2. CDR3 length equals 14 residues. The trim removed 0 bases at V and 10 bases at J, leaving 6 bases unmatched. Germline lookup yields CDR1 SGDLS and CDR2 YYNGEE. In nucleotides, the CDR3 is TGTGCCAGCAGCGTAGGCGGGGGGACTACGGAGCAGTTCTTC. Amino acids: CASSVGGGTTEQFF.